The present T cell receptor (beta chain) was sequenced within a study of T cells in Graves' hyperthyroidism and ophthalmopathy. This clonotype was recorded many times. Its antigen remains unidentified. The germline gives CDR1 SGHDT, CDR2 YYEEEE. The CDR3 is 14 residues long. V gave up 4 bases and J gave up 5 bases, with 16 bases separating them. The source material, RNA transcripts, was used to amplify TCR beta CDR3 regions. TCR CDR3 regions were first amplified by RT-PCR with HTBI primers. TCRdb re-called the multiplex PCR reads with MiXCR, one entry per CDR3 protein. The sample records around 97,000 distinct CDR3 sequences, roughly 50% being singletons. A patient was excluded if there was uncontrolled infection, other autoimmune disease, pregnancy or lactation. Study-wide results and limits: Expanded thyroid clonotypes (above 0.001) were mostly also found in blood.

This TCR came from a man between 40 and 49 years old with Graves' hyperthyroidism. V usage is TRBV5-6 and J usage is TRBJ2-7; D is perhaps TRBD1 (6 bases). Sequenced input: blood. The CDR3 protein is CASSTPGTIHEQYF. CDR3 DNA sequence: TGTGCCAGCAGCACCCCCGGGACAATCCACGAGCAGTACTTC.